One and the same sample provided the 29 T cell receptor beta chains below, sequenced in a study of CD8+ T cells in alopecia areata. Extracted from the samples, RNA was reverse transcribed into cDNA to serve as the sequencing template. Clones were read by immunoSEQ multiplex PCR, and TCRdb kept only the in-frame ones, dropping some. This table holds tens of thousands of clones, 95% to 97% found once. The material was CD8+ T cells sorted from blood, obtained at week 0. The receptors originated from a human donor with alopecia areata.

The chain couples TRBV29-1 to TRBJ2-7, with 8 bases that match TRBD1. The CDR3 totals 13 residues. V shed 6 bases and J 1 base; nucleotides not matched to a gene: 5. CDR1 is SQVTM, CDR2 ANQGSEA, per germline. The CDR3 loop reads CSVGDRLSYEQYF. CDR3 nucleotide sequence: TGCAGCGTGGGGGACAGGTTATCCTACGAGCAGTACTTC.

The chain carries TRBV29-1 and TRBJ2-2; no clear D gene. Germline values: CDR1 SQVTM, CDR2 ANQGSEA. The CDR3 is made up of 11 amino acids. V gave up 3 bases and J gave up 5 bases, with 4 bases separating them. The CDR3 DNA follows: TGCAGCGTTGACAGGACCGGGGAGCTGTTTTTT. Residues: CSVDRTGELFF.

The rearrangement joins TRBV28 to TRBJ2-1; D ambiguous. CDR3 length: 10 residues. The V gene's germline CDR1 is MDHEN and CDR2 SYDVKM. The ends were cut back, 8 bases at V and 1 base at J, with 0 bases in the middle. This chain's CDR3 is CASSYNEQFF. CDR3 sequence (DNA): TGTGCCAGCTCCTACAATGAGCAGTTCTTC.

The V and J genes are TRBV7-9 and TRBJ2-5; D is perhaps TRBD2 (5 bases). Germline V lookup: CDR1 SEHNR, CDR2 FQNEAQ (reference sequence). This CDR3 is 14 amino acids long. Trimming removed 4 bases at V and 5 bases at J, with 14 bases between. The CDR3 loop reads CASSSDWGRETQYF. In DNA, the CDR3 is TGTGCCAGCAGCTCGGACTGGGGAAGGGAGACCCAGTACTTC.

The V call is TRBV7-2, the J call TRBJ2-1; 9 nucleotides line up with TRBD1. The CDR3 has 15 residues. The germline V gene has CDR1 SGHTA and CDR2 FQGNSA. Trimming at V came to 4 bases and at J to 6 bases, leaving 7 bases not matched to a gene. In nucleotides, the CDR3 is TGTGCCAGCAGCTCCTGGACAGGGGTCGGCAATGAGCAGTTCTTC. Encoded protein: CASSSWTGVGNEQFF.

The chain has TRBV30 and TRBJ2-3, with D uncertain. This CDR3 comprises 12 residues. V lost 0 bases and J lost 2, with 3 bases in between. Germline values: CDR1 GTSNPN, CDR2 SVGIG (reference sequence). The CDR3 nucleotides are TGTGCCTGGAGTGTATACACAGATACGCAGTATTTT. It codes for CAWSVYTDTQYF.

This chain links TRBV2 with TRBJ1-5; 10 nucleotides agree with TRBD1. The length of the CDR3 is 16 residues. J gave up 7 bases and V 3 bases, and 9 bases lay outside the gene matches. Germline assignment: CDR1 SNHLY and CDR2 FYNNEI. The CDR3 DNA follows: TGTGCCAGCAGTGAGCTCCTGGGGACAGGGGCACAGCCCCAGCATTTT. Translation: CASSELLGTGAQPQHF.

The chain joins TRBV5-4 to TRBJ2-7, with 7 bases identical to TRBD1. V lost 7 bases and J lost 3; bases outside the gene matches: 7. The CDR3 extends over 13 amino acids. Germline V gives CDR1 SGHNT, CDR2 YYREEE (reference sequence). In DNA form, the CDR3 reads TGTGCCAGCTCCAAGGGACAGTTCTACGAGCAGTACTTC. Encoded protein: CASSKGQFYEQYF.

The CDR3, as DNA: TGTGCCAGCAGCCCATCGAACCAGGGAACTGGGTACGAGCAGTACTTC. It is translated as CASSPSNQGTGYEQYF. The chain links TRBV9 to TRBJ2-7, with D perhaps TRBD1 (5 bases). V was trimmed by 4 bases and J by 4 bases, leaving 21 bases between them. Germline CDR1 and CDR2: SGDLS and YYNGEE. CDR3 length: 16 residues.

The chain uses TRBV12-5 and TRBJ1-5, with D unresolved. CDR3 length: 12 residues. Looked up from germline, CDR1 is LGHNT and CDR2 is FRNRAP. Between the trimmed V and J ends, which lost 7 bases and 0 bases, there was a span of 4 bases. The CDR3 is CASADSNQPQHF. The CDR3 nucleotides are TGTGCTAGTGCTGATAGCAATCAGCCCCAGCATTTT.

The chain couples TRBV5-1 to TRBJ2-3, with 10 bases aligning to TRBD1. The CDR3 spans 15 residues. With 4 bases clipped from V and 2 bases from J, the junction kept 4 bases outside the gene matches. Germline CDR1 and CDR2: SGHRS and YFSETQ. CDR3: CASSPGTGATDTQYF. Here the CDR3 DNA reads TGCGCCAGCAGCCCCGGGACAGGGGCCACAGATACGCAGTATTTT.

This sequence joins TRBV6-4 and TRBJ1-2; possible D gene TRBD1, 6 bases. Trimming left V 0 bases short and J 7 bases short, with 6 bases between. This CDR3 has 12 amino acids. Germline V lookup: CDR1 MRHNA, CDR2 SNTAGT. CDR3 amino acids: CASSDSGGGYTF. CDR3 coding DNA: TGTGCCAGCAGTGACTCAGGGGGTGGCTACACCTTC.

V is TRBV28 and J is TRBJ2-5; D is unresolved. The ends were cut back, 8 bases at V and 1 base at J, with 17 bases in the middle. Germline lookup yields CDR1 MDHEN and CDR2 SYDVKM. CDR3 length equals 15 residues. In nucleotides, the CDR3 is TGTGCCAGCGCTAAGACCCAGCGTGTCCAAGAGACCCAGTACTTC. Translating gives CASAKTQRVQETQYF.

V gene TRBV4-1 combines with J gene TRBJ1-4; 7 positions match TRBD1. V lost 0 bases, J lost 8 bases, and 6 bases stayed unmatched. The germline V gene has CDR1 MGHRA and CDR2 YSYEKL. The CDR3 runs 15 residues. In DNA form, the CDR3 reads TGCGCCAGCAGCCAAGAAGACAGGGACGGCGAAAAACTGTTTTTT. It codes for CASSQEDRDGEKLFF.

In DNA, the CDR3 is TGTGCCAGCAGCTTGGCTACAGCGGGGAACACCGGGGAGCTGTTTTTT. It is translated as CASSLATAGNTGELFF. The V and J genes are TRBV5-6 and TRBJ2-2; tentative D call: TRBD2 (6 bases). From germline, CDR1 is SGHDT and CDR2 YYEEEE. The CDR3 is made up of 16 amino acids. Between the trimmed V and J ends, which lost 0 bases and 1 base, there was a span of 10 bases.

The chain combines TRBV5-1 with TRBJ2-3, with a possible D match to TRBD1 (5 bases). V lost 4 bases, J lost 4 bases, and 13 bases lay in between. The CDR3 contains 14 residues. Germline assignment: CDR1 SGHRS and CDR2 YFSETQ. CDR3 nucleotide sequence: TGCGCCAGCAGCCCCCGGACAATAGCAGATACGCAGTATTTT. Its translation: CASSPRTIADTQYF. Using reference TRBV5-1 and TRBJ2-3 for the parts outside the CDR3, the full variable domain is KAGVTQTPRYLIKTRGQQVTLSCSPISGHRSVSWYQQTPGQGLQFLFEYFSETQRNKGNFPGRFSGRQFSNSRSEMNVSTLELGDSALYLCASSPRTIADTQYFGPGTRLTVL.

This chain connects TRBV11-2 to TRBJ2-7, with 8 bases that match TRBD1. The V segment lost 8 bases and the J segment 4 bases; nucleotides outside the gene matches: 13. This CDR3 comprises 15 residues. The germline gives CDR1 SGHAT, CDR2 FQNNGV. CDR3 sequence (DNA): TGTGCCAGCGAGCATTTAGCGCAGGGGGCGTACGAGCAGTACTTC. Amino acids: CASEHLAQGAYEQYF.

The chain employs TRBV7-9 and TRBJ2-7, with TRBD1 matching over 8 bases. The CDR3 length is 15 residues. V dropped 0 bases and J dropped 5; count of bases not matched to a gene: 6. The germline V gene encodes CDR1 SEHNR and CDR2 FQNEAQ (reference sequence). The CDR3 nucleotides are TGTGCCAGCAGCTTAGCTCAGGGGGCGCTGAACGAGCAGTACTTC. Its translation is CASSLAQGALNEQYF.

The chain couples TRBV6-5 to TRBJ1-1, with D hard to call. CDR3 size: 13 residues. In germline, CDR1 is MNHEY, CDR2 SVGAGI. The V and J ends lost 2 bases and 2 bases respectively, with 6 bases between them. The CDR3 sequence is CASSYLSNTEAFF. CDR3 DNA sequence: TGTGCCAGCAGTTACCTCTCAAACACTGAAGCTTTCTTT.

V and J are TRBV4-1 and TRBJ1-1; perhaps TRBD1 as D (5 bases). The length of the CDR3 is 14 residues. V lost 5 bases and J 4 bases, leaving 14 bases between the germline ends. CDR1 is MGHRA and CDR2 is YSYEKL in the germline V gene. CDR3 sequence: CASSRDPGGTEAFF. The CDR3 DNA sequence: TGCGCCAGCAGCAGGGACCCGGGAGGCACTGAAGCTTTCTTT.

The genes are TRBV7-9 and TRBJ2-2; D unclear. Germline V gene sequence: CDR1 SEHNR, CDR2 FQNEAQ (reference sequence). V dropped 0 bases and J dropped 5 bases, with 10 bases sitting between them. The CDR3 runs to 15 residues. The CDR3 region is CASSLAPLGTGELFF. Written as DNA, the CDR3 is TGTGCCAGCAGCTTAGCGCCCCTAGGAACCGGGGAGCTGTTTTTT.

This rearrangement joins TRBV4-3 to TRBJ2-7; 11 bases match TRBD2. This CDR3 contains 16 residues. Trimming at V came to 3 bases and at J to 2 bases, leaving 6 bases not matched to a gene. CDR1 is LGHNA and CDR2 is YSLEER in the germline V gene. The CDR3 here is CASSQGTSGDAYEQYF. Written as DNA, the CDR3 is TGCGCCAGCAGCCAGGGGACTAGCGGCGACGCCTACGAGCAGTACTTC.

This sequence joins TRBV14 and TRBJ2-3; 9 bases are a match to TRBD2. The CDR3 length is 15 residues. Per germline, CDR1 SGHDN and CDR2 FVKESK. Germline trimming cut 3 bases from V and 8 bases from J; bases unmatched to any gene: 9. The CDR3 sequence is CASSQTLAGEGTQYF. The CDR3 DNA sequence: TGTGCCAGCAGCCAGACCTTAGCGGGGGAAGGTACGCAGTATTTT. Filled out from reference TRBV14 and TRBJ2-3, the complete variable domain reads EAGVTQFPSHSVIEKGQTVTLRCDPISGHDNLYWYRRVMGKEIKFLLHFVKESKQDESGMPNNRFLAERTGGTYSTLKVQPAELEDSGVYFCASSQTLAGEGTQYFGPGTRLTVL.

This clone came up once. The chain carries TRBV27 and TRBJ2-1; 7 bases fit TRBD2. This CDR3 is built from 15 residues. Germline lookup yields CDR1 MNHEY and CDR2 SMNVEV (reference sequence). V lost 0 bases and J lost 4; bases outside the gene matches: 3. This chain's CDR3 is CASSLSSGNYNEQFF. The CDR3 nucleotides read TGTGCCAGCAGTTTATCGAGCGGGAATTACAATGAGCAGTTCTTC.

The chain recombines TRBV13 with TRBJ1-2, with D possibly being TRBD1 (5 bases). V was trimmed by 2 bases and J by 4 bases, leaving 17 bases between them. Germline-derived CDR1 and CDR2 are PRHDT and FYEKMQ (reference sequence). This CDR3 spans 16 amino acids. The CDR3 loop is CASSLKDKTNLYGYTF. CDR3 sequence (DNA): TGTGCCAGCAGCTTAAAGGACAAGACCAACCTCTATGGCTACACCTTC.

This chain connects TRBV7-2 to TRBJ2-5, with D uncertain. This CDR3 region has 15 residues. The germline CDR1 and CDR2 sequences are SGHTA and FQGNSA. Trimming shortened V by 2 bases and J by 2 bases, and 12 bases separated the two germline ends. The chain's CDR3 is CASSLYGYFQETQYF. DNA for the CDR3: TGTGCCAGCAGCTTATATGGCTACTTTCAAGAGACCCAGTACTTC.

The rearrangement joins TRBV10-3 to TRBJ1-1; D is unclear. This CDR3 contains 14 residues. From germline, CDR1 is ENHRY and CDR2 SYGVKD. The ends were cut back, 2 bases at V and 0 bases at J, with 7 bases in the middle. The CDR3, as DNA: TGTGCCATCAGTGAGGAGGCCTTGAACACTGAAGCTTTCTTT. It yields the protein CAISEEALNTEAFF.

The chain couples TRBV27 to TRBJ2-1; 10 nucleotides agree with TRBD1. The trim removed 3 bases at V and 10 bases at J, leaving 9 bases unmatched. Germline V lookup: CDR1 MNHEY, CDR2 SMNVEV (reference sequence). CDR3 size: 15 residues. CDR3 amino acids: CASSFIGTGEMEQFF. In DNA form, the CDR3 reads TGTGCCAGCAGTTTCATTGGGACAGGGGAGATGGAGCAGTTCTTC.

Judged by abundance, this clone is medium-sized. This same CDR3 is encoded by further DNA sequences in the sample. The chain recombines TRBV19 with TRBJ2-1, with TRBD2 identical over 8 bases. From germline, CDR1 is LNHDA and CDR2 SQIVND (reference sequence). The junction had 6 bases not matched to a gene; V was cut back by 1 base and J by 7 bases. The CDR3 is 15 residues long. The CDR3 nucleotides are TGTGCCAGTAGTATAGGGGGACTAGGAGTGAATGAGCAGTTCTTC. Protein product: CASSIGGLGVNEQFF.